The entry below gives a single T cell receptor (beta chain) sequence along with its context. V lost 8 bases to trimming and J lost 10 bases; unmatched junction nucleotides: 10. The CDR3 extends over 13 amino acids. CDR1 and CDR2 (germline): SNHLY, FYNNEI. This sample stems from a study of technical replicates of blood from a few donors. The table came from immunoSEQ multiplex PCR; TCRdb's copy has only in-frame clones and leaves some out. Of about 56,000 clones listed, roughly 96% are singletons. This TCR was sampled from a human donor in good health. Some clones in this sample may be carry-over from other donors' samples. Sequenced material: PBMCs. This chain links TRBV2 with TRBJ2-1; 8 bases agree with TRBD2. The CDR3 DNA is TGTGCCAGCGCCCCCGGACTAGCCGTCGAGCAGTTCTTC. Translated: CASAPGLAVEQFF.